This entry describes one T cell receptor (beta chain). Its target is unknown. CDR3 length: 11 amino acids. The germline V gene encodes CDR1 GTSNPN and CDR2 SVGIG (reference sequence). These data originate in a study of post-analysis software for immune sequencing data. Study-wide findings and caveats: Roughly five TRBV segments appeared more often in patients than in controls, and TRBV5-6, TRBV5-1 and TRBV20-1 were among these.

The TCR beta cDNA libraries carried unique molecular identifiers. Yield was roughly 0.5 million cDNA molecules from 1 to 10 million T cells. TCRdb reanalysed the PCR reads using MiXCR and keeps one entry per CDR3 protein. The sample consists of 500,000 to 600,000 distinct CDR3 sequences, 44% of them appearing once. This sequence was found in a girl aged 5-17 years with multiple sclerosis. The sequencing input was blood. This chain connects TRBV30 to TRBJ2-5, with D tentatively TRBD1 (6 bases). The J call may be in error: the DNA end matches TRBJ2-7 better. This CDR3 is CAWEQGHEQYF. CDR3 DNA sequence: TGTGCCTGGGAACAGGGACACGAGCAGTACTTC.